Below, 30 T cell receptor beta chains from the same sample are listed, as sequenced in a study of response to subunit inactivated influenza vaccine. Via MiXCR, TCRdb re-called the RT-PCR reads, giving one row per CDR3 protein. The table shows over 650,000 distinct CDR3 sequences, with less than 20% occurring only once. The input for sequencing was PBMCs from blood, taken roughly 5 days after vaccination. The receptors were gathered from a man aged 45-60 years who received an inactivated influenza vaccine.

This chain connects TRBV3-1 to TRBJ2-2; no clear D gene. CDR1 and CDR2 (germline): LGHDT, YNNKEL (reference sequence). The CDR3 sequence is 12 residues long. V gave up 2 bases and J gave up 7 bases, with 5 bases separating them. The CDR3 bases are TGTGCCAGCAGCCAAAGGAGCGGGGAGCTGTTTTTT. It codes for CASSQRSGELFF.

This clonotype was found a few times. The chain joins TRBV29-1 to TRBJ2-7, with TRBD2 identical over 10 bases. This CDR3 spans 13 amino acids. Unmatched junction bases numbered 10, after V lost 7 bases and J lost 7 bases. Germline assignment: CDR1 SQVTM and CDR2 ANQGSEA. The CDR3, as DNA: TGCAGCGGTAATAGCGGGAGGCCGGGGGAGCAGTACTTC. It codes for CSGNSGRPGEQYF.

The V call is TRBV20-1, the J call TRBJ2-1, with 9 positions matching TRBD1. Trimming at V came to 2 bases and at J to 1 base, leaving 3 bases not matched to a gene. The CDR3 is 15 residues long. Germline loops: CDR1 DFQATT, CDR2 SNEGSKA (reference sequence). DNA for the CDR3: TGCAGTGCTAGACCGACAGGGGGATCCTACAATGAGCAGTTCTTC. It codes for CSARPTGGSYNEQFF.

This clonotype came up a few times. The J gene is TRBJ2-3, the V gene TRBV30; D remains ambiguous. The V and J ends lost 1 base and 2 bases respectively, with 16 bases between them. The CDR3 totals 16 residues. The germline V gene has CDR1 GTSNPN and CDR2 SVGIG (reference sequence). CDR3 amino acids: CAWSEQESWVTDTQYF. The CDR3 nucleotides are TGTGCCTGGAGTGAGCAGGAGAGTTGGGTCACAGATACGCAGTATTTT. The whole variable domain, remainder taken from reference TRBV30 and TRBJ2-3, is SQTIHQWPATLVQPVGSPLSLECTVEGTSNPNLYWYRQAAGRGLQLLFYSVGIGQISSEVPQNLSASRPQDRQFILSSKKLLLSDSGFYLCAWSEQESWVTDTQYFGPGTRLTVL.

V is TRBV7-9 and J is TRBJ2-1, with TRBD2 identical over 7 bases. CDR1 and CDR2 (germline): SEHNR, FQNEAQ (reference sequence). V lost 2 bases, J lost 2 bases, and 6 bases stayed unmatched. This CDR3 contains 16 residues. The CDR3 protein is CASSLLGGRTYNEQFF. In nucleotides, the CDR3 is TGTGCCAGCAGCTTACTTGGCGGGAGAACCTACAATGAGCAGTTCTTC.

The chain links TRBV9 to TRBJ2-2; 8 nucleotides line up with TRBD1. Germline V gene sequence: CDR1 SGDLS, CDR2 YYNGEE. J gave up 4 bases and V 4 bases, and 6 bases lay outside the gene matches. The CDR3 spans 15 residues. The CDR3 DNA reads TGTGCCAGCAGCCCATGGACAGGGATCACCGGGGAGCTGTTTTTT. Amino acid sequence: CASSPWTGITGELFF.

This clonotype appeared many times. V gene TRBV29-1 combines with J gene TRBJ2-1; 11 positions match TRBD2. From germline, CDR1 is SQVTM and CDR2 ANQGSEA. V lost 5 bases to trimming and J lost 1 base; unmatched junction nucleotides: 1. The CDR3 spans 14 residues. The CDR3 region has the DNA TGCAGCGTTACTAGCGGGAGTTCCTACAATGAGCAGTTCTTC. Its translation is CSVTSGSSYNEQFF.

V usage is TRBV20-1 and J usage is TRBJ1-1; D is undetermined. CDR1 DFQATT and CDR2 SNEGSKA come from the germline V gene (reference sequence). CDR3 size: 15 residues. Trimming cost V 2 bases and J 0 bases, with 13 bases left between them. The CDR3: CSARPNGPLNTEAFF. The CDR3 nucleotides read TGCAGTGCTAGACCTAACGGCCCCTTGAACACTGAAGCTTTCTTT.

The sample holds many counts of this clonotype. The J gene is TRBJ2-3, the V gene TRBV7-2, with 8 nucleotides matching TRBD1. The germline CDR1 and CDR2 sequences are SGHTA and FQGNSA. This CDR3 has 14 amino acids. The J segment lost 4 bases and the V segment lost 3 bases, leaving 3 bases of the junction unmatched. The CDR3 coding sequence is TGTGCCAGCAGCTTGGCGGGACAGGCAGATACGCAGTATTTT. This gives the protein CASSLAGQADTQYF.

This chain joins TRBV11-2 and TRBJ2-1, with D possibly TRBD2 on 6 matching bases. The CDR3 extends over 19 amino acids. The germline gives CDR1 SGHAT, CDR2 FQNNGV. V lost 4 bases to trimming and J lost 5 bases, with 27 bases between them. CDR3 amino acids: CASSWGLNTRGDWDNEQFF. The CDR3 DNA is TGTGCCAGCAGCTGGGGACTCAATACTCGTGGCGACTGGGACAATGAGCAGTTCTTC.

The chain carries TRBV7-3 and TRBJ2-5, with D maybe TRBD1 (7 bases). The CDR3 runs 13 residues. Germline CDR1 SGHTA, CDR2 FQGTGA. Trimming pared 2 bases from V and 7 bases from J, leaving 11 bases between. The CDR3 DNA follows: TGTGCCAGCAGCTTACAGGGGGGAGGGACCCAGTACTTC. Its protein product is CASSLQGGGTQYF. The full variable domain, with the rest looked up from reference TRBV7-3 and TRBJ2-5, is GAGVSQTPSNKVTEKGKYVELRCDPISGHTALYWYRQSLGQGPEFLIYFQGTGAADDSGLPNDRFFAVRPEGSVSTLKIQRTERGDSAVYLCASSLQGGGTQYFGPGTRLLVL.

The V and J genes are TRBV27 and TRBJ1-1; D is unresolved. Germline-derived CDR1 and CDR2 are MNHEY and SMNVEV (reference sequence). Trimming left V 2 bases short and J 6 bases short, with 10 bases between. The CDR3 covers 13 residues. The CDR3 nucleotides are TGTGCCAGCAGTTTAAGGTCAAGCGCTGAAGCTTTCTTT. Protein product: CASSLRSSAEAFF.

In this sample, this clonotype turned up a few times. The chain is built from TRBV3-1 and TRBJ1-6, with D unresolved. Germline CDR1 reads LGHDT; CDR2 reads YNNKEL (reference sequence). This CDR3 spans 15 amino acids. The ends were cut back, 1 base at V and 6 bases at J, with 10 bases in the middle. The CDR3 loop is CASSQAGGVNSPLHF. Here the CDR3 DNA reads TGTGCCAGCAGCCAAGCGGGTGGGGTTAATTCACCCCTCCACTTT.

This clonotype was observed a few times. This chain connects TRBV28 to TRBJ1-1; possible D gene TRBD1, 6 bases. The CDR3 sequence is 15 residues long. Germline V gene data show CDR1 as MDHEN and CDR2 as SYDVKM. V dropped 4 bases and J dropped 0 bases, with 12 bases sitting between them. DNA for the CDR3: TGTGCCAGCAGTTCTTCTGGGACATTGAACACTGAAGCTTTCTTT. The encoded protein is CASSSSGTLNTEAFF.

This clonotype was counted only a few times. V gene TRBV4-2 combines with J gene TRBJ2-1, with 8 bases matching TRBD2. Trimming at V came to 4 bases and at J to 8 bases, leaving 16 bases not matched to a gene. Germline lookup yields CDR1 LGHNA and CDR2 YNFKEQ. CDR3 length: 17 amino acids. In DNA, the CDR3 is TGTGCCAGCAGCCCAACGAGAAATCAGCGGGGGTTGTATGAGCAGTTCTTC. Protein sequence: CASSPTRNQRGLYEQFF.

The V call is TRBV14, the J call TRBJ2-1; D tentatively reads TRBD1 or TRBD2 (5 bases each). CDR3 length: 16 amino acids. Germline assignment: CDR1 SGHDN and CDR2 FVKESK. The V gene lost 4 bases and the J gene lost 0 bases, with 13 bases spanning the gap. This chain's CDR3 is CASSPRWGISYNEQFF. The CDR3 DNA follows: TGTGCCAGCAGCCCCCGTTGGGGGATCTCCTACAATGAGCAGTTCTTC.

Of note for this clonotype: The junction departs from the called germline gene at one end, perhaps through a read error. The chain links TRBV11-2 to TRBJ2-5; 8 bases line up with TRBD2. Germline assignment: CDR1 SGHAT and CDR2 FQNNGV. This CDR3 region has 14 residues. The CDR3 nucleotides are TGTGCCAGCAGTTTAGCGGGGCGAGACGAGACCCAGTACTTC. Translation: CASSLAGRDETQYF.

This clonotype showed up just a few times. The chain employs TRBV7-9 and TRBJ2-1; tentative D call: TRBD2 (5 bases). Looked up from germline, CDR1 is SEHNR and CDR2 is FQNEAQ (reference sequence). The CDR3 runs to 15 residues. V was shortened by 6 bases and J by 9 bases, with 21 bases between the two germline ends. Written as DNA, the CDR3 is TGTGCCAGCAGGGGGTTGGGCGGGCCCTACGGTGAGCAGTTCTTC. It is translated as CASRGLGGPYGEQFF.

The sample holds a few counts of this clonotype. The chain couples TRBV6-2 or TRBV6-3 to TRBJ2-7; no firm D call. V was clipped by 2 bases and J by 2 bases, with 7 bases between them. Germline V gene lookup returns CDR1 MNHEY and CDR2 SVGEGT. CDR3 length equals 13 residues. CDR3 DNA: TGTGCCAGCAGTTACGGCAGGACCTACGAGCAGTACTTC. Its translation: CASSYGRTYEQYF.

The rearrangement links TRBV11-2 to TRBJ2-3, with a tentative D call TRBD1 (5 bases). This CDR3 is 15 amino acids long. The V gene lost 5 bases and the J gene lost 4 bases, with 16 bases spanning the gap. The germline CDR1 and CDR2 sequences are SGHAT and FQNNGV. The CDR3 reads CASSLWGRVADTQYF. DNA of the CDR3: TGTGCCAGCAGCCTTTGGGGCAGGGTGGCAGATACGCAGTATTTT.

This clonotype came up many times. The J gene is TRBJ2-1, the V gene TRBV5-1; 7 bases agree with TRBD1. Germline V gives CDR1 SGHRS, CDR2 YFSETQ. V dropped 2 bases and J dropped 4; count of bases not matched to a gene: 3. The CDR3 loop spans 14 amino acids. CDR3 bases: TGCGCCAGCAGCTTTGCGGACAGGTACAATGAGCAGTTCTTC. Residues: CASSFADRYNEQFF.

This chain links TRBV20-1 with TRBJ1-2; a possible D gene is TRBD1 (5 bases). CDR1 and CDR2 (germline): DFQATT, SNEGSKA (reference sequence). There are 14 residues in the CDR3. Trimming cost V 0 bases and J 5 bases, with 13 bases left between them. CDR3 region: CSARDRDSLYGYTF. The CDR3 bases are TGCAGTGCTAGAGACCGGGACTCCTTGTATGGCTACACCTTC.

The CDR3 sequence: CSASRGPVGNQPQHF. CDR3 bases: TGCAGTGCTAGTAGAGGGCCTGTTGGCAATCAGCCCCAGCATTTT. The chain has TRBV20-1 and TRBJ1-5; D is ambiguous. V dropped 3 bases and J dropped 2 bases, with 14 bases sitting between them. The CDR3 is 15 amino acids. Looked up from germline, CDR1 is DFQATT and CDR2 is SNEGSKA (reference sequence).

This chain links TRBV5-6 with TRBJ2-7, with a weak D call TRBD1 (6 bases). CDR1 SGHDT and CDR2 YYEEEE come from the germline V gene. Trimming pared 3 bases from V and 7 bases from J, leaving 17 bases between. The CDR3 is 14 residues long. The DNA for the CDR3 is TGTGCCAGCAGCTCAGGGGATTTATTAGTAGAGCAGTACTTC. Translation: CASSSGDLLVEQYF. The whole variable domain, remainder taken from reference TRBV5-6 and TRBJ2-7, is DAGVTQSPTHLIKTRGQQVTLRCSPKSGHDTVSWYQQALGQGPQFIFQYYEEEERQRGNFPDRFSGHQFPNYSSELNVNALLLGDSALYLCASSSGDLLVEQYFGPGTRLTVT.

This clonotype was observed at least ten times. The chain joins TRBV12-3 or TRBV12-4 to TRBJ1-3; D is ambiguous. The CDR3 spans 14 residues. Trimming cost V 5 bases and J 0 bases, with 8 bases left between them. In DNA form, the CDR3 reads TGTGCCAGCAGTCCAGGAGCCTCTGGAAACACCATATATTTT. Its protein product is CASSPGASGNTIYF.

This clonotype was counted ten times or more. The V gene is TRBV6-5, the J gene TRBJ2-1; D perhaps matches TRBD2 (5 bases). CDR1 and CDR2 (germline): MNHEY, SVGAGI. Trimming stripped 0 bases from V and 9 bases from J, with 6 bases between. CDR3 length: 12 residues. The CDR3 is CASSYSGGEQFF. The CDR3 bases are TGTGCCAGCAGTTACTCTGGAGGTGAGCAGTTCTTC.

This clonotype occurred a few times. The chain uses TRBV12-3 or TRBV12-4 and TRBJ1-6; D uncertain. The CDR3 has 13 amino acids. V lost 2 bases and J 9 bases, leaving 8 bases between the germline ends. CDR3 nucleotides: TGTGCCAGCAGTTTAATTTCTGGTTCACCCCTCCACTTT. Encoded protein: CASSLISGSPLHF.

The CDR3 DNA follows: TGTGCCAGCAGTGGCCGGACTAGCGGGGGCCATTACAATGAGCAGTTCTTC. This codes for CASSGRTSGGHYNEQFF. J is TRBJ2-1 and V is TRBV12-3 or TRBV12-4; TRBD2 agrees at 13 bases. There are 17 residues in the CDR3. The J segment lost 4 bases and the V segment lost 5 bases, leaving 8 bases of the junction unmatched.

The V and J genes are TRBV10-3 and TRBJ2-1; TRBD2 is a possible D gene (7 bases). Trimming left V 0 bases short and J 0 bases short, with 15 bases between. Germline V gives CDR1 ENHRY, CDR2 SYGVKD. This CDR3 comprises 18 residues. CDR3 DNA sequence: TGTGCCATCAGTGAGTCGGTATTGCGGGGGCTCTCCTACAATGAGCAGTTCTTC. It is translated as CAISESVLRGLSYNEQFF.

This clonotype was seen a few times. The V and J genes are TRBV20-1 and TRBJ2-1; D is undetermined. Trimming shortened V by 3 bases and J by 13 bases, and 19 bases separated the two germline ends. The CDR3 extends over 13 amino acids. From germline, CDR1 is DFQATT and CDR2 SNEGSKA (reference sequence). The CDR3 sequence is CSASSPRPSVQFF. The CDR3 DNA follows: TGCAGTGCTAGTTCCCCCCGGCCCTCCGTACAGTTCTTC.